This T cell receptor beta chain came from a study of blood T cell repertoires in COVID-19. The wider study: The United States, Italy and Spain supplied acute and convalescent COVID-19 samples.

Grouping used clinical history reported by participants in a survey and questionnaire. Two negative PCRs, clearance, or symptom resolution characterized the recovered Cohort 3 donors. How the authors handled the data: Amplification from reference gene primers served as the basis for estimated nucleated cell counts. Method: immunoSEQ multiplex PCR; TCRdb's copy keeps in-frame clones and lacks some. V and J calls and clone size are as listed in that table; D and trimming were resolved from the DNA. The table shows around 310,000 clones, with around 92% occurring only once. Sequencing used PBMCs or T cells enriched from blood (not recorded which). This receptor was obtained from a woman aged 25 to 39 who had recovered from COVID-19.

The CDR3 sequence: CASSYPKGPQTEQYF. As DNA, the CDR3 is TGTGCCAGCAGTTACCCGAAGGGGCCGCAGACAGAGCAGTACTTC. The rearrangement uses TRBV6-5 and TRBJ2-7; perhaps TRBD1 as D (5 bases). Germline values: CDR1 MNHEY, CDR2 SVGAGI. CDR3 size: 15 residues. Trimming shortened V by 2 bases and J by 7 bases, and 18 bases separated the two germline ends.